The subject of this entry is one T cell receptor (beta chain). This sample was included in a study of shared T cell receptors in the human thymus. Profiled with immunoSEQ multiplex PCR; TCRdb holds only in-frame clones, not every one. The profile shows 650,000 to 950,000 clones, 75% to 90% of them singletons. The CDR3 spans 16 residues. Germline V gene data show CDR1 as SGHTA and CDR2 as FQGNSA. V trimming: 5 bases; J trimming: 6 bases; junction bases outside the gene matches: 9. These data are also associated with another study on human thymus T cells. Turning to that study: Corrective surgery for congenital heart defects was being performed on the healthy Finnish infants who were the donors. Resections from corrective heart surgery provided thymus tissue. Related research examined unrelated individuals and reported that their thymic repertoires overlapped highly.

The gene calls are TRBV7-2 and TRBJ1-6, with TRBD1 identical over 8 bases. The sequenced sample consisted of thymocytes. This TCR came from a girl younger than two with a congenital heart defect. CDR3 loop: CASSARTGRINSPLHF. CDR3 sequence (DNA): TGTGCCAGCAGCGCGCGGACAGGGAGAATTAATTCACCCCTCCACTTT.